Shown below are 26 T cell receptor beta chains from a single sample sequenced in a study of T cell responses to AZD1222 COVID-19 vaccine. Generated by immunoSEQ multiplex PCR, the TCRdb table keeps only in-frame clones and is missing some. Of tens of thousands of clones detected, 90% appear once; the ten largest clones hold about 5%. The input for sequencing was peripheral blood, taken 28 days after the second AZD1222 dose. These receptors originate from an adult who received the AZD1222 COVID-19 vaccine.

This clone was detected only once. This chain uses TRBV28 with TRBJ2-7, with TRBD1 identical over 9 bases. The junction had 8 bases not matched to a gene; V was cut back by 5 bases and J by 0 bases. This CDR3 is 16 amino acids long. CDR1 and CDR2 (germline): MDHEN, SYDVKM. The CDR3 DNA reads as TGTGCCAGCAGTCCACCGGGACAGGGTAGCTCCTACGAGCAGTACTTC. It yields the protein CASSPPGQGSSYEQYF.

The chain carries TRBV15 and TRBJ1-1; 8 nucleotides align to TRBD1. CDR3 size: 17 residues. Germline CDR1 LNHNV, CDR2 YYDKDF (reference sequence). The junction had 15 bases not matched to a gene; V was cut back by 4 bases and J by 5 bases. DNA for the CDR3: TGTGCCACCAGCACGCTTAGAACGACAGGGGTACATACTGAAGCTTTCTTT. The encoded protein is CATSTLRTTGVHTEAFF.

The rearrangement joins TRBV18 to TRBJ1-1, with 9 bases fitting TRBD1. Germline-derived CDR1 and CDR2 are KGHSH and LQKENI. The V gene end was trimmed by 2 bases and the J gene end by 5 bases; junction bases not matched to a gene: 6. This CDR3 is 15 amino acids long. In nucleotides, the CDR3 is TGTGCCAGCTCACCAAACAGGGGGCAAGGTACTGAAGCTTTCTTT. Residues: CASSPNRGQGTEAFF.

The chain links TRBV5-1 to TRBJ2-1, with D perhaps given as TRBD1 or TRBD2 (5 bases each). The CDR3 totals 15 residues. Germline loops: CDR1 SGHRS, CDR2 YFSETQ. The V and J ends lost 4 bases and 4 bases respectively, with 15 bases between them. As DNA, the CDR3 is TGCGCCAGCAGCCCTAGGGACGTGTATTACAATGAGCAGTTCTTC. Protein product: CASSPRDVYYNEQFF.

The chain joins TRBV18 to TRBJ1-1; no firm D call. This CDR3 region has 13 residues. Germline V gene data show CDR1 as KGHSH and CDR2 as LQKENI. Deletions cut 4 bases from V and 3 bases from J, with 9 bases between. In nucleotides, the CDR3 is TGTGCCAGCTCACAGGGCATGGACACTGAAGCTTTCTTT. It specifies CASSQGMDTEAFF.

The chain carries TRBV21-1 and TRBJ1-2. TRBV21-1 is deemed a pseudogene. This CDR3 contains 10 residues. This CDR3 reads CASSSSTGTF. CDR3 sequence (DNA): TGTGCCAGCAGCAGCTCAACCGGGACCTTC.

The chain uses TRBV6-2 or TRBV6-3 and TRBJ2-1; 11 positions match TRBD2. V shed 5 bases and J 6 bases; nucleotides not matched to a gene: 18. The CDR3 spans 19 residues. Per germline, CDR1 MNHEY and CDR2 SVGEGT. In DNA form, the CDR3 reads TGTGCCAGCAGTCACCCCCGGAGTAGCGGGGGGGCACTCCGCAATGAGCAGTTCTTC. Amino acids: CASSHPRSSGGALRNEQFF.

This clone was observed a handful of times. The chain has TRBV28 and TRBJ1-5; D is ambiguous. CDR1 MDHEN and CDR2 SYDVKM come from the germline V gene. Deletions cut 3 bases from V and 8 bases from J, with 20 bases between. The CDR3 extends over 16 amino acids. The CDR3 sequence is CASSFIGRRRAEPQHF. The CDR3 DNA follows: TGTGCCAGCAGTTTTATAGGGAGGCGCCGCGCGGAGCCCCAGCATTTT.

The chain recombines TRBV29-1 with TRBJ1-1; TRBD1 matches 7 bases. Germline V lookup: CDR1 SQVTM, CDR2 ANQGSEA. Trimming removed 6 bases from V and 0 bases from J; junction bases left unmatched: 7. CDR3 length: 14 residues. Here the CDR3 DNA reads TGCAGCGTCGGGACAGAGGACTTGAACACTGAAGCTTTCTTT. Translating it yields CSVGTEDLNTEAFF. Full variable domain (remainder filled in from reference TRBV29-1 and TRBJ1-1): SAVISQKPSRDICQRGTSLTIQCQVDSQVTMMFWYRQQPGQSLTLIATANQGSEATYESGFVIDKFPISRPNLTFSTLTVSNMSPEDSSIYLCSVGTEDLNTEAFFGQGTRLTVV.

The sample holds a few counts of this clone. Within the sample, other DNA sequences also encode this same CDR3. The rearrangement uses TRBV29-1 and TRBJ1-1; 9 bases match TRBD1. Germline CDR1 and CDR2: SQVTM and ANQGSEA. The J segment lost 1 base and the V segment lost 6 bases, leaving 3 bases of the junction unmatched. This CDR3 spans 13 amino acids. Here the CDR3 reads CSVKQGANTEAFF. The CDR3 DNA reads TGCAGCGTCAAACAGGGGGCGAACACTGAAGCTTTCTTT. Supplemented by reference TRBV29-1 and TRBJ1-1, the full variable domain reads SAVISQKPSRDICQRGTSLTIQCQVDSQVTMMFWYRQQPGQSLTLIATANQGSEATYESGFVIDKFPISRPNLTFSTLTVSNMSPEDSSIYLCSVKQGANTEAFFGQGTRLTVV.

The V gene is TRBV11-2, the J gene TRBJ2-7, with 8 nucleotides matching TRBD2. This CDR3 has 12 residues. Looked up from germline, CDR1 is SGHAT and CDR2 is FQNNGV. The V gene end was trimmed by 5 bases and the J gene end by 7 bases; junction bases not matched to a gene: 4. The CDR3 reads CASSAGTREQYF. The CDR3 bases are TGTGCCAGCAGCGCCGGGACTAGAGAGCAGTACTTC.

The CDR3 is CASSLRVDGYTF. The CDR3 region has the DNA TGTGCCAGCAGCCTGAGGGTGGATGGCTACACCTTC. The chain combines TRBV3-1 (or the pseudogene TRBV3-2) with TRBJ1-2; D unclear. This CDR3 contains 12 residues. Germline assignment: CDR1 LGHDT and CDR2 YNNKEL (reference sequence). Trimming stripped 4 bases from V and 6 bases from J, with 9 bases between.

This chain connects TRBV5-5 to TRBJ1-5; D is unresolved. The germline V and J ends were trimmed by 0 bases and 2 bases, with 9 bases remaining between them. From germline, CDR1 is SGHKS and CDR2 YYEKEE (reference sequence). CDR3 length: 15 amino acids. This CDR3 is CASSLGPVGNQPQHF. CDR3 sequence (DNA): TGTGCCAGCAGCTTGGGACCGGTGGGCAATCAGCCCCAGCATTTT. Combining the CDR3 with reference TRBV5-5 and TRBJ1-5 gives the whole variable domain DAGVTQSPTHLIKTRGQQVTLRCSPISGHKSVSWYQQVLGQGPQFIFQYYEKEERGRGNFPDRFSARQFPNYSSELNVNALLLGDSALYLCASSLGPVGNQPQHFGDGTRLSIL.

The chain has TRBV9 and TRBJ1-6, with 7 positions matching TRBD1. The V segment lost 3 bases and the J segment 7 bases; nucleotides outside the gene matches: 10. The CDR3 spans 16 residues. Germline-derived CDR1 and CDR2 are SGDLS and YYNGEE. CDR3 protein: CASSDYRGPGNSPLHF. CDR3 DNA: TGTGCCAGCAGCGACTACAGGGGTCCGGGAAATTCACCCCTCCACTTT.

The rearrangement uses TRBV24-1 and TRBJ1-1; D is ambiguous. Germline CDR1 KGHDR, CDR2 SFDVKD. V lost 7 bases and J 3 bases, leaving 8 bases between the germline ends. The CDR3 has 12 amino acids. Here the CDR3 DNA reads TGTGCCACCAGGGTCATGGACACTGAAGCTTTCTTT. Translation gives CATRVMDTEAFF.

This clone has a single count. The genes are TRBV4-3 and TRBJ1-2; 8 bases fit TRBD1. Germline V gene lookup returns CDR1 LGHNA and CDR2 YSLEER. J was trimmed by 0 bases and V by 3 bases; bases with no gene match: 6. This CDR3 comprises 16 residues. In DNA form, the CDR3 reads TGCGCCAGCAGCCACCTAGGACAGGGAGCTAACTATGGCTACACCTTC. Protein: CASSHLGQGANYGYTF.

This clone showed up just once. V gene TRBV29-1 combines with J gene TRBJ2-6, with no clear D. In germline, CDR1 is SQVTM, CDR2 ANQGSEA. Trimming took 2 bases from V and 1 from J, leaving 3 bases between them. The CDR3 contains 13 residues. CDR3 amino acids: CSVETSGANVLTF. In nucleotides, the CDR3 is TGCAGCGTTGAAACATCTGGGGCCAACGTCCTGACTTTC.

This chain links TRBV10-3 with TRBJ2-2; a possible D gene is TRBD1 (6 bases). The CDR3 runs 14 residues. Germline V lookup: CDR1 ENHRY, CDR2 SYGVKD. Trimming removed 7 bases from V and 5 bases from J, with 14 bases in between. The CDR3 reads CAITAGVITGELFF. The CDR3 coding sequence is TGTGCCATCACAGCAGGGGTAATAACCGGGGAGCTGTTTTTT.

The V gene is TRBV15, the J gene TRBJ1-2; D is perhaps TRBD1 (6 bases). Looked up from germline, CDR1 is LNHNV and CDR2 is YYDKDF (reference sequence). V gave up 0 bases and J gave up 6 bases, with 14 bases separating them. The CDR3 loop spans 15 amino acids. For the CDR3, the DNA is TGTGCCACCAGCAGAGATGGGTCAGGGGAGGATGGCTACACCTTC. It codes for CATSRDGSGEDGYTF.

DNA for the CDR3: TGCGCCAGCAGTCACTCTACCTCCTATAATTCACCCCTCCACTTT. Amino acid sequence: CASSHSTSYNSPLHF. The genes are TRBV10-2 and TRBJ1-6, with D hard to call. Germline V gene lookup returns CDR1 WSHSY and CDR2 SAAADI. This CDR3 has 15 amino acids. V was shortened by 5 bases and J by 0 bases, with 8 bases between the two germline ends.

CDR3 nucleotide sequence: TGTGCCAGCAGCCCCGGAGTGGGTAGCGGGGGGGGCACAGATACGCAGTATTTT. Protein product: CASSPGVGSGGGTDTQYF. The chain recombines TRBV5-8 with TRBJ2-3; 11 bases agree with TRBD2. The CDR3 contains 18 residues. V lost 4 bases and J lost 1; bases outside the gene matches: 11. Germline CDR1 SGHTS, CDR2 YDEGEE.

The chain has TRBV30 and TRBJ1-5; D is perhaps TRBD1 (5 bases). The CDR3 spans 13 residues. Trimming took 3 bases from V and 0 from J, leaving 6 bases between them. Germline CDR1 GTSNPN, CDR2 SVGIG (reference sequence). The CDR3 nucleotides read TGTGCCTGGAGGGGGGATAGCAATCAGCCCCAGCATTTT. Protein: CAWRGDSNQPQHF.

The CDR3 DNA follows: TGTGCCAGCAGCTTAGCCGGTAGTGGTGGCTACACCTTC. Translated, it gives CASSLAGSGGYTF. The genes are TRBV7-9 and TRBJ1-2; D remains unclear. Trimming pared 0 bases from V and 7 bases from J, leaving 9 bases between. This CDR3 spans 13 amino acids. The V gene's germline CDR1 is SEHNR and CDR2 FQNEAQ (reference sequence).

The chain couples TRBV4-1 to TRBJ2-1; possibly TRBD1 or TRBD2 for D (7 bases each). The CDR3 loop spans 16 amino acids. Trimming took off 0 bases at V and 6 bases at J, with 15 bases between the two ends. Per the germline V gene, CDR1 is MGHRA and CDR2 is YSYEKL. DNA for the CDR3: TGCGCCAGCAGCCAAGAGGTGGCAGGGGGGGGCAATGAGCAGTTCTTC. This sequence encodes CASSQEVAGGGNEQFF.

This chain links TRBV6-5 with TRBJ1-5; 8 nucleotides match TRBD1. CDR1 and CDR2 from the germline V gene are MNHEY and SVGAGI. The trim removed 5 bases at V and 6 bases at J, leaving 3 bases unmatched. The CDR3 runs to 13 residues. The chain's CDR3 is CASSRGQGQPQHF. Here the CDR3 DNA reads TGTGCCAGCAGTCGAGGACAGGGTCAGCCCCAGCATTTT.

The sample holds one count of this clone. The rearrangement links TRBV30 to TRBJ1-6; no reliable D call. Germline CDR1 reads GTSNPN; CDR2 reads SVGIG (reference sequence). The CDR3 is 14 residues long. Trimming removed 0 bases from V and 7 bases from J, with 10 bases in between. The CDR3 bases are TGTGCCTGGAGTGTACCCGGGTCCAATTCACCCCTCCACTTT. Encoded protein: CAWSVPGSNSPLHF.